This entry lists 5 T cell receptor beta chains sequenced from one sample in a study of blood T cells in healthy people across ages. A J-beta primer mix and a sample-barcoded 5' primer were used in a second PCR of about 7 to 12 cycles. TCRdb re-derived calls from the 5' RACE reads in MiXCR, one entry per CDR3 protein. The sample has over 1,500,000 distinct CDR3 sequences; around 42% are singletons. Material for sequencing was blood. All receptors derive from a human donor in good health.

V gene TRBV4-2 combines with J gene TRBJ2-3; tentatively, D is TRBD1 (5 bases). CDR1 and CDR2 from the germline V gene are LGHNA and YNFKEQ. This CDR3 has 14 amino acids. Trimming cost V 0 bases and J 4 bases, with 8 bases left between them. The DNA for the CDR3 is TGTGCCAGCAGCCAAGACAGGGCGGCAGATACGCAGTATTTT. The encoded protein is CASSQDRAADTQYF.

This clonotype appeared a few times. The junction shows a germline mismatch at one end, possibly a read error. The V and J genes are TRBV20-1 and TRBJ1-5; D unresolved. This CDR3 region has 15 residues. Germline V lookup: CDR1 DFQATT, CDR2 SNEGSKA (reference sequence). In nucleotides, the CDR3 is TGCAGTGCTAGAGTCGTGGGAGGCAGCAATCAGCTCCAGCATTTT. Amino acids: CSARVVGGSNQLQHF.

The count of this clonotype is one. This chain joins TRBV29-1 and TRBJ2-7, with D tentatively TRBD2 (5 bases). Trimming cost V 7 bases and J 2 bases, with 12 bases left between them. Germline CDR1 SQVTM, CDR2 ANQGSEA. The CDR3 spans 12 residues. Written as DNA, the CDR3 is TGCAGCGCCCGGATGGGAGCCTACGAGCAGTACTTC. Translating it yields CSARMGAYEQYF.

This clonotype was recorded a few times. The genes are TRBV9 and TRBJ2-7; 7 bases are shared with TRBD1. The germline CDR1 and CDR2 sequences are SGDLS and YYNGEE. CDR3 length: 15 residues. Unmatched junction bases numbered 5, after V lost 0 bases and J lost 2 bases. The CDR3 region has the DNA TGTGCCAGCAGCGTAGAAGGGACAGTCGCCTACGAGCAGTACTTC. Residues: CASSVEGTVAYEQYF.

V and J are TRBV6-1 and TRBJ1-3; 7 bases agree with TRBD1. This CDR3 comprises 20 residues. Germline CDR1 and CDR2: MNHNS and SASEGT. V gave up 7 bases and J gave up 1 base; unmatched junction bases: 22. CDR3 region: CASKVIGGTDYALSGNTIYF. CDR3 nucleotide sequence: TGTGCCAGCAAAGTTATAGGTGGGACAGACTATGCACTTTCTGGAAACACCATATATTTT.